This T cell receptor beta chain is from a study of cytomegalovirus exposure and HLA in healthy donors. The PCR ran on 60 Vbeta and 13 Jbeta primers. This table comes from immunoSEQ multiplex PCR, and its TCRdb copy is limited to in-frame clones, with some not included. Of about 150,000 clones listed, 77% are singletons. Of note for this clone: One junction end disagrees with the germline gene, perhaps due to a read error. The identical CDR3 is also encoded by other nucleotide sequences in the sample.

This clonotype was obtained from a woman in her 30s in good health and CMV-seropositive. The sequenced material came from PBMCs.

For the CDR3, the DNA is TGTGCCAGCAACAGGGCTATTAACACTGAAGCCTTCTTT. Protein: CASNRAINTEAFF. The gene calls are TRBV11-1 and TRBJ1-1, with D maybe TRBD1 (6 bases). The CDR3 loop spans 13 amino acids. CDR1 and CDR2 from the germline V gene are SGHAT and FQDESV (reference sequence).